Given below is one T cell receptor (beta chain) in context. Employing constant-segment primers, 5'RACE generated TCR alpha and TCR beta cDNA libraries bearing sample barcodes and UMIs. TCRdb used MiXCR to reprocess the 5' RACE reads, holding one entry per CDR3 protein. The sample records a few hundred thousand distinct CDR3 sequences, about 24% being singletons. The V gene's germline CDR1 is MNHNY and CDR2 SVGAGI (reference sequence). Trimming removed 6 bases from V and 6 bases from J; junction bases left unmatched: 8. CDR3 size: 14 residues. The data were obtained in a study of T-cell memory formation after mild COVID-19. Turning to the study itself: Largely, TCR clusters stayed within a single donor.

Material for sequencing was PBMCs or a T cell subset sorted from them (not recorded which). This chain links TRBV6-6 with TRBJ2-5; 9 nucleotides line up with TRBD1. The source of this sequence is an adult woman who had mild COVID-19 (a few samples of this study predate the infection). Cell type and time point are not known. The CDR3 DNA sequence: TGTGCCAGCAGCCGTGGAGGACAGGGGAAGACCCAGTACTTC. This sequence encodes CASSRGGQGKTQYF.